This T cell receptor (beta chain) was identified during a study of blood T cell repertoires in COVID-19. Participant age was roughly 18 to 90 years, and participants resided in 20 to 30 US areas. Profiled with immunoSEQ multiplex PCR; TCRdb holds only in-frame clones, not every one. The table shows about 57,000 clones, with 80% to 90% occurring only once. The clonotype comes from a middle-aged woman with acute COVID-19. The sample was PBMCs or T cells enriched from blood (not recorded which).

This chain's CDR3 is CASSPLVTGGTDTQYF. For the CDR3, the DNA is TGTGCCAGCAGCCCCCTGGTGACAGGGGGAACAGATACGCAGTATTTT. This chain uses TRBV7-3 with TRBJ2-3; 9 bases are a match to TRBD1. Germline V gene sequence: CDR1 SGHTA, CDR2 FQGTGA. This CDR3 has 16 amino acids. Germline trimming cut 5 bases from V and 3 bases from J; bases unmatched to any gene: 9.